The 19 T cell receptor beta chains given below trace back to one sample, sequenced in a study of T cell changes during pregnancy in multiple sclerosis. The table came from immunoSEQ multiplex PCR; TCRdb's copy has only in-frame clones and leaves some out. The sample holds tens of thousands of clones; around 90% are singletons and the top ten take around 0.64%. Sample: CD4+ T cells from peripheral blood mononuclear cells, taken before pregnancy. Source of these receptors: a female donor with multiple sclerosis, enrolled in a pregnancy study.

This clone has a handful of counts. The chain joins TRBV18 to TRBJ1-1, with D uncertain. Germline V gene sequence: CDR1 KGHSH, CDR2 LQKENI. V dropped 0 bases and J dropped 7 bases, with 6 bases sitting between them. CDR3 size: 12 residues. CDR3 sequence (DNA): TGTGCCAGCTCACCACCGTCTAGTGAAGCTTTCTTT. Encoded protein: CASSPPSSEAFF.

The chain links TRBV7-2 to TRBJ1-2; 8 nucleotides match TRBD1. J gave up 0 bases and V 6 bases, and 15 bases lay outside the gene matches. This CDR3 is built from 18 residues. Germline CDR1 and CDR2: SGHTA and FQGNSA. For the CDR3, the DNA is TGTGCCAGCAGGCCGGACAGGGCTGTTGGGACCTCTAACTATGGCTACACCTTC. It codes for CASRPDRAVGTSNYGYTF.

The chain is built from TRBV19 and TRBJ1-4; D may be TRBD1 (6 bases). The CDR3 sequence is 13 residues long. V was cut by 6 bases and J by 8 bases, with 13 bases left in between. Germline CDR1 and CDR2: LNHDA and SQIVND (reference sequence). The CDR3 bases are TGTGCCAGTAGGGGGGCGCATCAGGAAAAACTGTTTTTT. Translating it yields CASRGAHQEKLFF.

The chain is built from TRBV7-2 and TRBJ2-1; D is uncertain. CDR1 is SGHTA, CDR2 FQGNSA, per germline. V was trimmed by 5 bases and J by 2 bases, leaving 19 bases between them. The CDR3 covers 17 residues. The CDR3 DNA follows: TGTGCCAGCAGCCCCGGCCTGGGCGTGGGCCCCTACAATGAGCAGTTCTTC. This translates into CASSPGLGVGPYNEQFF.

The chain links TRBV5-1 to TRBJ1-5, with D possibly being TRBD1 (5 bases). Trimming took off 2 bases at V and 1 base at J, with 7 bases between the two ends. Germline V gives CDR1 SGHRS, CDR2 YFSETQ. The CDR3 length is 14 residues. The CDR3 DNA is TGCGCCAGCAGCTTCGGGGGGAGCAATCAGCCCCAGCATTTT. This sequence encodes CASSFGGSNQPQHF.

The rearrangement uses TRBV2 and TRBJ1-1, with D maybe TRBD1 (6 bases). The germline V and J ends were trimmed by 1 base and 5 bases, with 20 bases remaining between them. Germline CDR1 SNHLY, CDR2 FYNNEI. The CDR3 contains 17 residues. CDR3 sequence (DNA): TGTGCCAGCAGTGAAGGGGGGGGTTGGGGGCGCCGAACTGAAGCTTTCTTT. This codes for CASSEGGGWGRRTEAFF.

This sequence joins TRBV7-3 and TRBJ2-7; 9 nucleotides line up with TRBD1. Looked up from germline, CDR1 is SGHTA and CDR2 is FQGTGA. This CDR3 spans 14 amino acids. Losses at the gene ends were 4 bases for V and 2 bases for J; bases not matched to a gene: 3. The CDR3 region is CASSSTGGTYEQYF. The CDR3 bases are TGTGCCAGCAGCTCGACAGGGGGAACCTACGAGCAGTACTTC. The full variable domain, its missing parts supplied by reference TRBV7-3 and TRBJ2-7, is GAGVSQTPSNKVTEKGKYVELRCDPISGHTALYWYRQSLGQGPEFLIYFQGTGAADDSGLPNDRFFAVRPEGSVSTLKIQRTERGDSAVYLCASSSTGGTYEQYFGPGTRLTVT.

This clone was counted once. The chain recombines TRBV19 with TRBJ1-1; 7 bases are a match to TRBD1. The CDR3 sequence is 15 residues long. CDR1 LNHDA and CDR2 SQIVND come from the germline V gene (reference sequence). Trimming cost V 6 bases and J 4 bases; bases outside gene matches: 11. The chain's CDR3 is CASRKRTGLSTEAFF. The DNA of the CDR3 is TGTGCCAGTAGGAAGAGGACAGGACTCTCCACTGAAGCTTTCTTT.

This chain joins TRBV5-4 and TRBJ2-1; 9 bases align to TRBD2. V shed 0 bases, J shed 5 bases, and the junction held 3 bases outside the gene matches. CDR1 and CDR2 (germline): SGHNT, YYREEE (reference sequence). This CDR3 comprises 15 residues. CDR3 in amino acids: CASSLEERGDNEQFF. In DNA, the CDR3 is TGTGCCAGCAGCTTGGAGGAGCGGGGGGACAATGAGCAGTTCTTC.

The chain couples TRBV5-1 to TRBJ2-5, with a weak D call TRBD2 (6 bases). This CDR3 contains 14 residues. Trimming shortened V by 5 bases and J by 3 bases, and 14 bases separated the two germline ends. Looked up from germline, CDR1 is SGHRS and CDR2 is YFSETQ. The CDR3 loop reads CASRPQAGKETQYF. CDR3 nucleotides: TGCGCCAGCAGACCCCAAGCGGGCAAAGAGACCCAGTACTTC.

The V gene is TRBV6-5, the J gene TRBJ1-2, with TRBD1 identical over 9 bases. From germline, CDR1 is MNHEY and CDR2 SVGAGI. The length of the CDR3 is 16 residues. With V trimmed by 3 bases and J by 7 bases, 12 bases remained unmatched. The DNA for the CDR3 is TGTGCCAGCAGTTATTTTGACAGGGGGAGGCCCGGTGGCTACACCTTC. It translates to CASSYFDRGRPGGYTF.

This chain connects TRBV29-1 to TRBJ1-4; D is ambiguous. CDR3 length: 11 amino acids. V gave up 8 bases and J gave up 8 bases, with 12 bases separating them. From germline, CDR1 is SQVTM and CDR2 ANQGSEA. CDR3 in DNA: TGCAGCACAAAAATGGGCGAAAAACTGTTTTTT. This codes for CSTKMGEKLFF.

The chain joins TRBV10-3 to TRBJ2-1, with TRBD2 as a possible D gene (5 bases). Trimming took 3 bases from V and 0 from J, leaving 12 bases between them. From germline, CDR1 is ENHRY and CDR2 SYGVKD. This CDR3 comprises 16 residues. The CDR3 protein is CAISDPTRGSYNEQFF. CDR3 coding DNA: TGTGCCATCAGTGACCCAACCCGGGGCTCCTACAATGAGCAGTTCTTC.

This chain links TRBV2 with TRBJ2-1, with D maybe TRBD1 (6 bases). Germline-derived CDR1 and CDR2 are SNHLY and FYNNEI. This CDR3 contains 16 residues. V dropped 6 bases and J dropped 8 bases, with 23 bases sitting between them. The CDR3 DNA follows: TGTGCCAGCAGAAAAGGTGGGGGCCGATCCATTGATGAGCAGTTCTTC. Protein: CASRKGGGRSIDEQFF.

This chain uses TRBV7-9 with TRBJ2-1; 9 bases are a match to TRBD1. This CDR3 spans 14 amino acids. Losses at the gene ends were 2 bases for V and 9 bases for J; bases not matched to a gene: 5. Germline assignment: CDR1 SEHNR and CDR2 FQNEAQ (reference sequence). This CDR3 is CASSLIGQGSEQFF. DNA for the CDR3: TGTGCCAGCAGCTTAATCGGACAGGGGAGTGAGCAGTTCTTC.

The V gene is TRBV6-1, the J gene TRBJ2-3, with TRBD1 identical over 8 bases. Germline CDR1 reads MNHNS; CDR2 reads SASEGT. J gave up 2 bases and V 6 bases, and 7 bases lay outside the gene matches. The CDR3 extends over 15 amino acids. As DNA, the CDR3 is TGTGCCAGCAGGAACAGGGGGACTTTCACAGATACGCAGTATTTT. Its translation: CASRNRGTFTDTQYF.

This rearrangement joins TRBV18 to TRBJ2-7; D perhaps matches TRBD2 (7 bases). CDR3 length: 16 residues. In germline, CDR1 is KGHSH, CDR2 LQKENI. The V end was cut by 2 bases, the J end by 12 bases, with 26 bases between. The CDR3 nucleotides are TGTGCCAGCTCACCAGCAGGGGAGGGTACGGCACAAATACGGTACTTC. Residues: CASSPAGEGTAQIRYF.

This chain connects TRBV6-5 to TRBJ2-5; 12 nucleotides agree with TRBD2. The J call may be wrong; the DNA end is better matched by TRBJ2-7. Germline V gene lookup returns CDR1 MNHEY and CDR2 SVGAGI. The CDR3 has 15 amino acids. The CDR3 region is CASSRTSGGPYEQYF. For the CDR3, the DNA is TGTGCCAGCAGCCGCACTAGCGGGGGGCCCTACGAGCAGTACTTC.

This clone was seen only once. The chain is built from TRBV2 and TRBJ2-5; tentative D call: TRBD1 (6 bases). V shed 4 bases and J shed 2 bases, with 11 bases lying between them. Germline values: CDR1 SNHLY, CDR2 FYNNEI. CDR3 length: 14 amino acids. This CDR3 reads CASSVTGKQETQYF. In nucleotides, the CDR3 is TGTGCCAGCAGTGTAACAGGGAAACAAGAGACCCAGTACTTC.